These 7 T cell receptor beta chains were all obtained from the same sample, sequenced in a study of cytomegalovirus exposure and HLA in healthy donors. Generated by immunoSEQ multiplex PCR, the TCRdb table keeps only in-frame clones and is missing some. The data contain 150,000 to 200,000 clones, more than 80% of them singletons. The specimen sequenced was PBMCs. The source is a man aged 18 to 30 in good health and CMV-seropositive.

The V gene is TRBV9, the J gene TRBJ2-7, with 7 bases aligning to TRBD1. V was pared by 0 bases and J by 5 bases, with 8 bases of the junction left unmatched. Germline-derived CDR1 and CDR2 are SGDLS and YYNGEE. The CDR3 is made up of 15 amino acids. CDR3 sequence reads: CASSVGDSRFHEQYF. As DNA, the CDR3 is TGTGCCAGCAGCGTAGGGGACAGTCGCTTCCACGAGCAGTACTTC.

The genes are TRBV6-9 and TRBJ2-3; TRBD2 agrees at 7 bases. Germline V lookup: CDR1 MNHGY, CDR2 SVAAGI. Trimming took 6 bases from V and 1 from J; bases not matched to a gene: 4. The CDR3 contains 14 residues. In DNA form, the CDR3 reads TGTGCCAGCAGCCTGGGGGGGGGCACAGATACGCAGTATTTT. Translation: CASSLGGGTDTQYF.

The CDR3 region has the DNA TGTGCCAGCAGCTGGTCTAAGAGGGAGGGTGCCAATGAGCAGTTCTTC. Residues: CASSWSKREGANEQFF. This rearrangement joins TRBV27 to TRBJ2-1; 7 bases line up with TRBD2. CDR1 MNHEY and CDR2 SMNVEV come from the germline V gene (reference sequence). V dropped 6 bases and J dropped 6; count of bases not matched to a gene: 14. This CDR3 comprises 16 residues.

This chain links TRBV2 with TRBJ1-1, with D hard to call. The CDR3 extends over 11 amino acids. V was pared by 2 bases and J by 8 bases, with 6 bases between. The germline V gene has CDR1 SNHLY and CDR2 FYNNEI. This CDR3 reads CASSEPIEAFF. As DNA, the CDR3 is TGTGCCAGCAGTGAACCAATCGAAGCTTTCTTT.

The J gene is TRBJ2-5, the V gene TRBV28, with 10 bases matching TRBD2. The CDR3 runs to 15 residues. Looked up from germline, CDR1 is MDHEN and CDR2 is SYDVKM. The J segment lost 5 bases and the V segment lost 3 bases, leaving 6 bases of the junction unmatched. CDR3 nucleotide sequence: TGTGCCAGCAGTTTTGTAGCGGGAGGCCCGGAGACCCAGTACTTC. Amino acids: CASSFVAGGPETQYF.

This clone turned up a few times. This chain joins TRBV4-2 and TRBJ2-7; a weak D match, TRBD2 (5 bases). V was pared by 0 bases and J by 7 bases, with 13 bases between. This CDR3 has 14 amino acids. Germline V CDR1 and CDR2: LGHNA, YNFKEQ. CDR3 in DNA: TGTGCCAGCAGCCAAGATCGTGGGAGTATTGAGCAGTACTTC. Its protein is CASSQDRGSIEQYF.

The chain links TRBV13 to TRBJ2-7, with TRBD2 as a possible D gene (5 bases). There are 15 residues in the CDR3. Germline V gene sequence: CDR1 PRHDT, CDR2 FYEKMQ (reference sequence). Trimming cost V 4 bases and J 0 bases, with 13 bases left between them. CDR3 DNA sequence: TGTGCCAGCAGCTCCCGGCGGGTAAGCTCCTACGAGCAGTACTTC. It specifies CASSSRRVSSYEQYF.